This T cell receptor (beta chain) was identified in a study of CD8 T cells in ankylosing spondylitis. Regarding the study as a whole: The authors found the disease-linked clones to be CD8+ and relatively rare in peripheral blood.

The CDR3 consists of 15 residues. V was pared by 0 bases and J by 0 bases, with 5 bases between. Per germline, CDR1 MNHEY and CDR2 SVGAGI. This clonotype was observed at least ten times. Its target is unknown. Library preparation for TCR beta used quantitative 5'-RACE with molecular barcodes. TCRdb fed the 5' RACE reads into MiXCR, producing one record per CDR3 protein. The table records roughly 200,000 distinct CDR3 sequences, roughly 24% of them present only once. This TCR was recovered from a male donor with ankylosing spondylitis or in good health (not recorded which). The chain couples TRBV6-5 to TRBJ1-4; D is ambiguous. What was sequenced was blood, either unsorted or a sorted T cell fraction (not recorded which). CDR3 DNA: TGTGCCAGCAGTTACTCGGCTCCAACTAATGAAAAACTGTTTTTT. This gives the protein CASSYSAPTNEKLFF.